This T cell receptor (beta chain) emerged from a study of T cell repertoires in cytomegalovirus infection. The wider study: Public TCR beta signatures indicated both CMV infection and matching HLA type. Findings of the study overall: Across the ex vivo response, the dominant clonotypes were HLA-C-restricted CMV-specific TCR beta clonotypes. Adding up the frequency of public TCR beta families identified people who carried CMV plus the relevant HLA.

TCRdb itself ran the reads through MiXCR, one entry per CDR3 protein. The table includes more than 350,000 distinct CDR3 sequences, approximately 33% detected once. This clonotype was seen a handful of times. Its antigen remains unidentified. V gave up 1 base and J gave up 4 bases, with 16 bases separating them. CDR1 is SGHVS and CDR2 is FNYEAQ in the germline V gene. The CDR3 consists of 16 residues. The chain joins TRBV7-6 to TRBJ1-1; no firm D call. Sample: PBMCs. The TCR originated in a human donor in good health (CMV status not recorded). Some clones in this sample may be carry-over from other donors' samples. The DNA for the CDR3 is TGTGCCAGCAGCTTAGGGTCCGGAGTGCGCGCCACTGAAGCTTTCTTT. Protein: CASSLGSGVRATEAFF.